A single sample gave rise to the 8 T cell receptor beta chains below, sequenced in a study of blood T cell repertoires in COVID-19. Repertoires were generated with immunoSEQ multiplex PCR, while TCRdb's copy carries only in-frame clones and drops some. This sample yields some 60,000 clones, of which about 83% are seen a single time; 10% belongs to the top ten. The sample consisted of peripheral blood. The receptor source for this set is a man aged 45 to 65 with COVID-19, enrolled during active disease.

The CDR3 is CASSRETVNTEAFF. The CDR3 DNA reads as TGTGCCAGCTCACGCGAGACAGTGAACACTGAAGCTTTCTTT. The chain is built from TRBV18 and TRBJ1-1; weak D call: TRBD1 (5 bases). V was cut by 4 bases and J by 0 bases, with 9 bases left in between. The CDR3 extends over 14 amino acids. The germline gives CDR1 KGHSH, CDR2 LQKENI.

This chain uses TRBV28 with TRBJ2-1, with 7 bases identical to TRBD2. This CDR3 is 16 amino acids long. Germline CDR1 reads MDHEN; CDR2 reads SYDVKM. Trimming cost V 6 bases and J 6 bases; bases outside gene matches: 14. The CDR3 DNA reads as TGTGCCAGCAGCTCCGGGGGGTCGCCACTACGCAATGAGCAGTTCTTC. This encodes CASSSGGSPLRNEQFF.

The chain has TRBV11-2 and TRBJ2-5, with D possibly matching TRBD1 (6 bases). The CDR3 is 15 residues long. V lost 1 base to trimming and J lost 7 bases, with 16 bases between them. Germline lookup yields CDR1 SGHAT and CDR2 FQNNGV. CDR3 sequence: CASSLGLAVGATQYF. The CDR3 bases are TGTGCCAGCAGCTTAGGATTGGCTGTGGGGGCGACCCAGTACTTC.

This rearrangement joins TRBV21-1 to TRBJ2-3; the table's D call TRBD2 went unverified against the DNA. TRBV21-1 is a listed pseudogene. The CDR3 totals 16 residues. The CDR3, as DNA: TGTGCCAGCAGCAAAGGTAGCGGACGAAGCACAGATACGCAGTATTTT. Encoded protein: CASSKGSGRSTDTQYF.

The chain recombines TRBV5-1 with TRBJ2-2; D gene unclear. Trimming took 1 base from V and 5 from J, leaving 12 bases between them. Looked up from germline, CDR1 is SGHRS and CDR2 is YFSETQ. The CDR3 loop spans 15 amino acids. The CDR3 sequence: CASSLIPVRTGELFF. The CDR3 DNA is TGCGCCAGCAGCTTGATCCCAGTTCGAACCGGGGAGCTGTTTTTT.

V and J are TRBV7-2 and TRBJ1-1; a weak D match, TRBD1 (6 bases). This CDR3 has 12 residues. V shed 6 bases and J shed 6 bases, with 11 bases lying between them. Germline V CDR1 and CDR2: SGHTA, FQGNSA. In DNA, the CDR3 is TGTGCCAGCAGTCCCTCAGGGGCTGAAGCTTTCTTT. Its translation: CASSPSGAEAFF.

The rearrangement links TRBV30 to TRBJ2-3, with D possibly being TRBD2 (6 bases). Germline V gives CDR1 GTSNPN, CDR2 SVGIG (reference sequence). This CDR3 contains 15 residues. Trimming pared 1 base from V and 2 bases from J, leaving 13 bases between. The CDR3 sequence is CAWSEVADTTDTQYF. CDR3 in DNA: TGTGCCTGGAGTGAGGTAGCGGATACCACAGATACGCAGTATTTT.

This rearrangement joins TRBV9 to TRBJ2-3; 7 bases match TRBD2. J was trimmed by 0 bases and V by 0 bases; bases with no gene match: 7. The CDR3 length is 17 residues. Germline V CDR1 and CDR2: SGDLS, YYNGEE. CDR3 protein: CASSVGASGASTDTQYF. In nucleotides, the CDR3 is TGTGCCAGCAGCGTAGGGGCGAGCGGGGCTAGCACAGATACGCAGTATTTT.